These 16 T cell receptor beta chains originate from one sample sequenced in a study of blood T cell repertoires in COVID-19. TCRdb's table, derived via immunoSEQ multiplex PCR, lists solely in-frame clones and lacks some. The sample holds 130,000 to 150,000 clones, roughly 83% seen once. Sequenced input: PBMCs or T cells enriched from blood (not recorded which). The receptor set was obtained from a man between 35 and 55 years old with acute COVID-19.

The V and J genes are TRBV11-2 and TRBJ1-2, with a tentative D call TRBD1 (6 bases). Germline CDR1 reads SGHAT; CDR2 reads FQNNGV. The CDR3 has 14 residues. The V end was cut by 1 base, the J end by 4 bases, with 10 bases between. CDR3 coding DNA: TGTGCCAGCAGCTTAGGGGGACAAGTCTATGGCTACACCTTC. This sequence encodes CASSLGGQVYGYTF. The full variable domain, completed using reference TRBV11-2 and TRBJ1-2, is EAGVAQSPRYKIIEKRQSVAFWCNPISGHATLYWYQQILGQGPKLLIQFQNNGVVDDSQLPKDRFSAERLKGVDSTLKIQPAKLEDSAVYLCASSLGGQVYGYTFGSGTRLTVV.

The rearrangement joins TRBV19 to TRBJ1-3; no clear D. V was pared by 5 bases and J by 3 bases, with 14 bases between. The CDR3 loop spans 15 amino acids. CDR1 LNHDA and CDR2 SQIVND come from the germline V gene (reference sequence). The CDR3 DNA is TGTGCCAGTAGTTCTCCCTCGGGAATTGGAAACACCATATATTTT. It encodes CASSSPSGIGNTIYF.

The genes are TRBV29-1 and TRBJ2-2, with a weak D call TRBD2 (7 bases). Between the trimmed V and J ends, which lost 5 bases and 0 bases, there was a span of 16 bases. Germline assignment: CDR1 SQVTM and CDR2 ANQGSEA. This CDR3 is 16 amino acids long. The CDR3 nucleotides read TGCAGCGTTCTGGTTGGGCGGGGGCCGAACACCGGGGAGCTGTTTTTT. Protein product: CSVLVGRGPNTGELFF.

The CDR3 DNA is TGCGCCAGCAGCCAAGATTGGGGTGGGAGGGACGATGAGCAGTTCTTC. This gives the protein CASSQDWGGRDDEQFF. This rearrangement joins TRBV4-3 to TRBJ2-1; 7 bases are a match to TRBD2. The CDR3 is 16 amino acids. The germline V gene has CDR1 LGHNA and CDR2 YSLEER. V lost 0 bases, J lost 8 bases, and 10 bases stayed unmatched.

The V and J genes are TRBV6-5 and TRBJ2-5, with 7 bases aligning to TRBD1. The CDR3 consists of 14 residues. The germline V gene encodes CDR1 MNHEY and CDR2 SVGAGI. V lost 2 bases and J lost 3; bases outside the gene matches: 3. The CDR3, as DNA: TGTGCCAGCAGTTACGTGGGGACAGAAGAGACCCAGTACTTC. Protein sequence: CASSYVGTEETQYF.

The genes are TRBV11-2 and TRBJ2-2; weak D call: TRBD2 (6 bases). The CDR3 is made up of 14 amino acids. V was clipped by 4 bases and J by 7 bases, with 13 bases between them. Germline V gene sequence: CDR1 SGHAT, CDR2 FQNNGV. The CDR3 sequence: CASSSAGRIGELFF. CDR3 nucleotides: TGTGCCAGCAGCTCAGCCGGGAGAATCGGGGAGCTGTTTTTT.

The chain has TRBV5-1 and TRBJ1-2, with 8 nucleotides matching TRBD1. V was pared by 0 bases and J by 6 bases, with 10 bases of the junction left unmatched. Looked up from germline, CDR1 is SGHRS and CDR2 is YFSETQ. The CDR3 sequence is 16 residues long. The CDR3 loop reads CASSLDLGTGVNGYTF. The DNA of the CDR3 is TGCGCCAGCAGCTTGGATCTGGGGACAGGAGTAAATGGCTACACCTTC.

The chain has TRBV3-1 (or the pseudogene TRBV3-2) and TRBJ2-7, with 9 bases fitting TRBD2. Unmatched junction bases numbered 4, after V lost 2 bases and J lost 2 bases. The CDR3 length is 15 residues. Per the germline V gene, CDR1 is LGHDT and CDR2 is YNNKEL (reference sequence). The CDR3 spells CASSQRAGGPYEQYF. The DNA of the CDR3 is TGTGCCAGCAGCCAACGGGCGGGAGGGCCCTACGAGCAGTACTTC.

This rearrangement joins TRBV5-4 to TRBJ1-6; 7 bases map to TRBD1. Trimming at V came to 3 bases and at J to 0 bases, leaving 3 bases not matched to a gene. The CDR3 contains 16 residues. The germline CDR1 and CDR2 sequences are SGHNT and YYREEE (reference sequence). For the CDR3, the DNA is TGTGCCAGCAGCTCCGACAGGGTCTCCTATAATTCACCCCTCCACTTT. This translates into CASSSDRVSYNSPLHF.

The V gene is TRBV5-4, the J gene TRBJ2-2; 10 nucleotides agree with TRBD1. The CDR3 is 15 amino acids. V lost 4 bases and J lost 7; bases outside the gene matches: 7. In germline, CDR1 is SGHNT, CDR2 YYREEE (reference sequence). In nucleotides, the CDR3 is TGTGCCAGCAGCCTAGACAGGGGGCCAGTCGGGGAGCTGTTTTTT. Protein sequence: CASSLDRGPVGELFF.

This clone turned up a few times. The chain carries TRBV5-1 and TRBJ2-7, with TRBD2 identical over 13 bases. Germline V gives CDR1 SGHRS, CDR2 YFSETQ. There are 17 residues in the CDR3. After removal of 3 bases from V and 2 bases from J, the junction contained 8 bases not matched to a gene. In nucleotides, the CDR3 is TGCGCCAGCAGCTGGACTAGCGGGGGCCTCGGGGCCTACGAGCAGTACTTC. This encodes CASSWTSGGLGAYEQYF. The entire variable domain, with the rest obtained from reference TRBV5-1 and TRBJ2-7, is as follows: KAGVTQTPRYLIKTRGQQVTLSCSPISGHRSVSWYQQTPGQGLQFLFEYFSETQRNKGNFPGRFSGRQFSNSRSEMNVSTLELGDSALYLCASSWTSGGLGAYEQYFGPGTRLTVT.

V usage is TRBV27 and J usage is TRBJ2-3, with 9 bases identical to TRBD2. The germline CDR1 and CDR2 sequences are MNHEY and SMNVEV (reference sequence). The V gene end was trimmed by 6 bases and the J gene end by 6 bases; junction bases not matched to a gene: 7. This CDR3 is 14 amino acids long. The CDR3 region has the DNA TGTGCCAGCAGGAAGGCGGGGGGGCCGGATACGCAGTATTTT. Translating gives CASRKAGGPDTQYF.

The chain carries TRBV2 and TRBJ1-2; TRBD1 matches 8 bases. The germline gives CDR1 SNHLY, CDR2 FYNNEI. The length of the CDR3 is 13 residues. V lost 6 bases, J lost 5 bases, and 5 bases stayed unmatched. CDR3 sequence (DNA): TGTGCCAGCAGCGCCGACAGGGGATATGGCTACACCTTC. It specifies CASSADRGYGYTF.

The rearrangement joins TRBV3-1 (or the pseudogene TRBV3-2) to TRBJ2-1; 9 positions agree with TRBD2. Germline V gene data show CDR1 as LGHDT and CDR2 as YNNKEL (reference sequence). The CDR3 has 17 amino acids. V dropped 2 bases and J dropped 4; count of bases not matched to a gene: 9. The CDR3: CASSQPRGAGGYNEQFF. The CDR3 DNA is TGTGCCAGCAGCCAACCAAGGGGTGCGGGAGGGTACAATGAGCAGTTCTTC.

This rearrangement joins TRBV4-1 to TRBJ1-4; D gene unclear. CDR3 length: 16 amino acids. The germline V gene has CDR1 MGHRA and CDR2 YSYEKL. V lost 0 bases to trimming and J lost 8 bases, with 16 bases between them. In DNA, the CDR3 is TGCGCCAGCAGCCAAGAGGGAGAGCATTCACGGGAAAAACTGTTTTTT. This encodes CASSQEGEHSREKLFF.

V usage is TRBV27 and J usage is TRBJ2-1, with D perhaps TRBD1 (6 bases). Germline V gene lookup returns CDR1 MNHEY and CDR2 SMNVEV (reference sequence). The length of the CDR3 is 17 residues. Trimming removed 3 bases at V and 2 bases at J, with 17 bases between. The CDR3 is CASSLSTGRITYNEQFF. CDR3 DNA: TGTGCCAGCAGTTTGTCGACAGGCCGAATCACCTACAATGAGCAGTTCTTC.